This TCR beta chain was recovered during a study of response to subunit inactivated influenza vaccine. This clonotype has at least ten counts. TCRdb independently ran MiXCR on the RT-PCR reads; one entry per CDR3 protein. The sample records around 200,000 distinct CDR3 sequences, 9.5% to 15% being singletons. V was trimmed by 1 base and J by 4 bases, leaving 12 bases between them. Germline CDR1 and CDR2: LGHNA and YSLEER. The CDR3 spans 15 residues. Separately, the same data were catalogued under a study of T cells expressing NK-cell markers. That study adds: Beta-chain TCR cDNA was generated via 5'RACE template switching with UMIs. NKG2C+ dominant clonotypes from 6 or 7 donors made up roughly 1.0-7.0% of CD8+ T cells.

The sample was CD8+ T cells sorted from PBMCs, taken approximately 12 days after vaccination. The rearrangement links TRBV4-3 to TRBJ2-3, with D possibly called TRBD1 or TRBD2 (5 bases each). The TCR sequence derives from a man between 45 and 60 years old who received an inactivated influenza vaccine. The CDR3 reads CASSQAGGRADTQYF. In nucleotides, the CDR3 is TGCGCCAGCAGCCAAGCTGGGGGACGGGCAGATACGCAGTATTTT.